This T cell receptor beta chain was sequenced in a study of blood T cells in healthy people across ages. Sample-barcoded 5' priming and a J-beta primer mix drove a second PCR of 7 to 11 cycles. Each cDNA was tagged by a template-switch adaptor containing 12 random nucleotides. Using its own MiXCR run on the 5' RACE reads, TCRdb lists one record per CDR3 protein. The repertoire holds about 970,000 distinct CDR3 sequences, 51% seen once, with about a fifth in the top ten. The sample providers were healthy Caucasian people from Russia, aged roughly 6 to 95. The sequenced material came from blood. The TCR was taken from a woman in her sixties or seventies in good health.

The CDR3 reads CASSLASTVNEQFF. The CDR3 coding sequence is TGTGCCAGCAGCTTAGCGTCGACAGTCAATGAGCAGTTCTTC. J is TRBJ2-1 and V is TRBV7-2, with D possibly being TRBD1 (5 bases). CDR1 SGHTA and CDR2 FQGNSA come from the germline V gene. The V end was cut by 0 bases, the J end by 6 bases, with 9 bases between. The CDR3 totals 14 residues.